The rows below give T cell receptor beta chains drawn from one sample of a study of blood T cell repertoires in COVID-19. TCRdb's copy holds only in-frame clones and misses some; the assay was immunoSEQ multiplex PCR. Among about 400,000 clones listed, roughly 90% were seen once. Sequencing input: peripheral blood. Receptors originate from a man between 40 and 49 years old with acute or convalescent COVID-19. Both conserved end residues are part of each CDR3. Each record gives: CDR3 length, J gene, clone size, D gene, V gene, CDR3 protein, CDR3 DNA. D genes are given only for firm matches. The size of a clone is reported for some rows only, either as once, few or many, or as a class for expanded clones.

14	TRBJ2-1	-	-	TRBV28	CASSLFRSYNEQFF	TGTGCCAGCAGTTTATTCCGGTCCTACAATGAGCAGTTCTTC
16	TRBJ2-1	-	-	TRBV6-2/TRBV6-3	CASSIILGATYNEQFF	TGTGCCAGCAGTATAATTCTAGGTGCAACCTACAATGAGCAGTTCTTC
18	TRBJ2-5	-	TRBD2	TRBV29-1	CSVEFASSGWVHLETQYF	TGCAGCGTTGAATTTGCGTCTAGCGGGTGGGTTCATCTCGAGACCCAGTACTTC
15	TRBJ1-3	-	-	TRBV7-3	CASSLSAGAGNTIYF	TGTGCCAGCAGCTTAAGCGCAGGGGCTGGAAACACCATATATTTT
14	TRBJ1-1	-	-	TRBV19	CASNSGRGETEAFF	TGTGCCAGTAATTCGGGACGGGGGGAAACTGAAGCTTTCTTT
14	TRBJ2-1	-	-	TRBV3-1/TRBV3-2	CASSQNLAWNEQFF	TGTGCCAGCAGCCAAAATCTAGCATGGAATGAGCAGTTCTTC
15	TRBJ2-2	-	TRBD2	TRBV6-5	CASSFGGADTGELFF	TGTGCCAGCAGTTTCGGGGGGGCGGACACCGGGGAGCTGTTTTTT
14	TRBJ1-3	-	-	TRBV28	CASSGMDSRNTIYF	TGTGCCAGCAGTGGGATGGACAGCCGAAACACCATATATTTT
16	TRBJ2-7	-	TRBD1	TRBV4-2	CASSHKSRDRGYEQYF	TGTGCCAGCAGCCACAAGTCACGGGACAGGGGGTACGAGCAGTACTTC
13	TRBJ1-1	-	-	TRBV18	CASSGGLGTEAFF	TGTGCCAGCTCAGGAGGGCTGGGGACTGAAGCTTTCTTT
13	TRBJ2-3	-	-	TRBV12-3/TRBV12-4	CASSLRGTDTQYF	TGTGCCAGCAGTTTAAGGGGGACAGATACGCAGTATTTT
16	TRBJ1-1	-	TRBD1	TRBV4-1	CASSGRDRGAHTEAFF	TGCGCCAGCAGCGGCCGGGACAGAGGGGCCCACACTGAAGCTTTCTTT
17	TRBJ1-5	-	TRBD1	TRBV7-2	CASSRDRGYSGNQPQHF	TGTGCCAGCAGCCGGGACAGGGGGTATTCGGGCAATCAGCCCCAGCATTTT
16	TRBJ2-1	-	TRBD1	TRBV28	CASSPTPGQGANEQFF	TGTGCCAGCAGTCCAACGCCGGGACAGGGGGCGAATGAGCAGTTCTTC
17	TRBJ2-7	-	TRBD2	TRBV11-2	CASSLDKVLAGYYEQYF	TGTGCCAGCAGCTTAGATAAGGTGTTAGCGGGATACTACGAGCAGTACTTC
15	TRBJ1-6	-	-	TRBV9	CASSKTGRYNSPLHF	TGTGCCAGCAGCAAGACTGGGAGGTATAATTCACCCCTCCACTTT
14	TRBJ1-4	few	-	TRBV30	CAWSAQGSKIKLFF	TGTGCCTGGAGTGCCCAGGGCTCCAAGATAAAACTGTTTTTT
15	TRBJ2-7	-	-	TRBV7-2	CASSLSGQMAYEQYF	TGTGCCAGCAGCTTATCCGGACAGATGGCCTACGAGCAGTACTTC
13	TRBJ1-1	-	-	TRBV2	CASSRTPGTEAFF	TGTGCCAGCAGCCGGACACCGGGCACTGAAGCTTTCTTT
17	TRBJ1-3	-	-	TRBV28	CASSLSTGSVSGNTIYF	TGTGCCAGCAGTTTGTCGACAGGCTCAGTCTCTGGAAACACCATATATTTT
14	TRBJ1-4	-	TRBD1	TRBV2	CASRDIGTGEKLFF	TGTGCCAGCCGAGATATAGGGACAGGGGAAAAACTGTTTTTT
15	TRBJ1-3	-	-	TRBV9	CASSTNREGGNTIYF	TGTGCCAGCAGCACTAACAGGGAGGGAGGAAACACCATATATTTT
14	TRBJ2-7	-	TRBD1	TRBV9	CASSPRTGTYEQYF	TGTGCCAGCAGCCCGCGGACAGGAACCTACGAGCAGTACTTC
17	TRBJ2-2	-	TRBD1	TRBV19	CASSYTGTGTNTGELFF	TGTGCCAGTAGTTACACCGGGACAGGGACCAACACCGGGGAGCTGTTTTTT
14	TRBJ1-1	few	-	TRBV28	CASTGAGGYTEAFF	TGTGCCAGCACCGGGGCAGGAGGGTACACTGAAGCTTTCTTT